These 16 T cell receptor beta chains share one sample of origin, sequenced in a study of T cells in localized non-small cell lung cancer. Using immunoSEQ multiplex PCR, the repertoire was profiled, and TCRdb retains in-frame clones only, with some absent. Here the sample spans 25,000 or so clones, approximately 90% being singletons. The sample in question was peripheral blood, obtained before any cancer treatment. The receptors were sampled from a woman aged 35 to 70 with stage I lung adenocarcinoma.

The rearrangement links TRBV28 to TRBJ1-2; possibly TRBD1 for D (5 bases). CDR1 is MDHEN, CDR2 SYDVKM, per germline. Trimming stripped 6 bases from V and 4 bases from J, with 15 bases between. This CDR3 comprises 14 residues. CDR3 loop: CASSLVGRGYGYTF. In nucleotides, the CDR3 is TGTGCCAGCAGCCTGGTGGGGAGGGGCTATGGCTACACCTTC.

The chain has TRBV19 and TRBJ2-7, with D tentatively TRBD1 or TRBD2 (5 bases each). V lost 2 bases and J 2 bases, leaving 10 bases between the germline ends. This CDR3 region has 14 residues. Germline CDR1 is LNHDA and CDR2 is SQIVND (reference sequence). The CDR3 protein is CASSIRGATYEQYF. CDR3 coding DNA: TGTGCCAGTAGTATACGGGGCGCCACCTACGAGCAGTACTTC.

The chain has TRBV11-3 and TRBJ2-2, with TRBD2 as a possible D gene (5 bases). In germline, CDR1 is SGHNT, CDR2 YENEEA. V was cut by 2 bases and J by 5 bases, with 18 bases left in between. The CDR3 is made up of 17 amino acids. Here the CDR3 reads CASSLPERSGWTGELFF. The CDR3 DNA follows: TGTGCCAGCAGCTTACCCGAGAGGAGCGGATGGACCGGGGAGCTGTTTTTT. The full variable domain, completed using reference TRBV11-3 and TRBJ2-2, is EAGVVQSPRYKIIEKKQPVAFWCNPISGHNTLYWYLQNLGQGPELLIRYENEEAVDDSQLPKDRFSAERLKGVDSTLKIQPAELGDSAVYLCASSLPERSGWTGELFFGEGSRLTVL.

This clone was seen a few times. The chain uses TRBV28 and TRBJ1-4; D is unclear. V was pared by 5 bases and J by 4 bases, with 8 bases between. In germline, CDR1 is MDHEN, CDR2 SYDVKM. The CDR3 spans 13 residues. The CDR3 DNA reads as TGTGCCAGCAGTATTAACTATAATGAAAAACTGTTTTTT. It codes for CASSINYNEKLFF.

J is TRBJ2-1 and V is TRBV7-2, with D maybe TRBD2 (6 bases). Looked up from germline, CDR1 is SGHTA and CDR2 is FQGNSA. The V end was cut by 4 bases, the J end by 0 bases, with 19 bases between. This CDR3 has 18 residues. The CDR3 DNA follows: TGTGCCAGCAGCTCTCTTCCCCAGACTAGAAGCTCCTACAATGAGCAGTTCTTC. It translates to CASSSLPQTRSSYNEQFF.

This chain uses TRBV30 with TRBJ2-7; D is uncertain. The germline V and J ends were trimmed by 2 bases and 5 bases, with 10 bases remaining between them. Germline CDR1 GTSNPN, CDR2 SVGIG (reference sequence). CDR3 length equals 12 residues. In DNA form, the CDR3 reads TGTGCCTGGAGTCCCCATAGGCACGAGCAGTACTTC. The encoded protein is CAWSPHRHEQYF. Looking up the rest from reference TRBV30 and TRBJ2-7 gives the full variable domain: SQTIHQWPATLVQPVGSPLSLECTVEGTSNPNLYWYRQAAGRGLQLLFYSVGIGQISSEVPQNLSASRPQDRQFILSSKKLLLSDSGFYLCAWSPHRHEQYFGPGTRLTVT.

The chain couples TRBV18 to TRBJ2-1; maybe TRBD2 (5 bases). This CDR3 comprises 15 residues. Germline CDR1 and CDR2: KGHSH and LQKENI. V lost 3 bases, J lost 0 bases, and 9 bases lay in between. CDR3 sequence (DNA): TGTGCCAGCTCACCCTTAGCGACCTCCTACAATGAGCAGTTCTTC. It encodes CASSPLATSYNEQFF.

This rearrangement joins TRBV28 to TRBJ1-4, with D hard to call. This CDR3 region has 13 residues. CDR1 MDHEN and CDR2 SYDVKM come from the germline V gene. V was trimmed by 7 bases and J by 8 bases, leaving 14 bases between them. CDR3 sequence (DNA): TGTGCCAGCACGCAGCCCGAAGGGGAAAAACTGTTTTTT. Its protein product is CASTQPEGEKLFF. Full variable domain (missing parts from reference TRBV28 and TRBJ1-4): DVKVTQSSRYLVKRTGEKVFLECVQDMDHENMFWYRQDPGLGLRLIYFSYDVKMKEKGDIPEGYSVSREKKERFSLILESASTNQTSMYLCASTQPEGEKLFFGSGTQLSVL.

DNA of the CDR3: TGTGCCAGCAGCCCTCCCGCCCGACTAGCGGGAGGGCTCAATGAGCAGTTCTTC. Protein product: CASSPPARLAGGLNEQFF. The J gene is TRBJ2-1, the V gene TRBV9; 14 nucleotides line up with TRBD2. The CDR3 contains 18 residues. Germline CDR1 is SGDLS and CDR2 is YYNGEE. Trimming at V came to 4 bases and at J to 6 bases, leaving 12 bases not matched to a gene.

This clone was observed once. This chain connects TRBV10-3 to TRBJ2-2; possibly TRBD2 for D (6 bases). Trimming removed 3 bases at V and 5 bases at J, with 13 bases between. Germline V gene lookup returns CDR1 ENHRY and CDR2 SYGVKD. The CDR3 spans 15 residues. The CDR3 nucleotides are TGTGCCATCAGTGATTATGGGAGGTCTACCGGGGAGCTGTTTTTT. Its protein product is CAISDYGRSTGELFF.

This chain connects TRBV7-6 to TRBJ2-7; no clear D. Trimming removed 2 bases at V and 0 bases at J, with 11 bases between. The CDR3 contains 15 residues. Germline CDR1 is SGHVS and CDR2 is FNYEAQ. The CDR3 sequence is CASSLRPRDSYEQYF. Written as DNA, the CDR3 is TGTGCCAGCAGCTTAAGGCCTCGCGACTCCTACGAGCAGTACTTC.

This clone appeared a few times. The chain couples TRBV5-5 to TRBJ2-7; D call uncertain. CDR3 length: 16 amino acids. V was cut by 4 bases and J by 0 bases, with 17 bases left in between. The germline V gene has CDR1 SGHKS and CDR2 YYEKEE (reference sequence). The CDR3 region has the DNA TGTGCCAGCAGCCCCCAACGGTTGGTTGTCTCCTACGAGCAGTACTTC. Amino acid sequence: CASSPQRLVVSYEQYF.

The chain uses TRBV28 and TRBJ2-7; a possible D gene is TRBD2 (6 bases). In germline, CDR1 is MDHEN, CDR2 SYDVKM. Between the trimmed V and J ends, which lost 7 bases and 3 bases, there was a span of 19 bases. This CDR3 comprises 15 residues. The CDR3 sequence: CASNLRGARNYEQYF. CDR3 in DNA: TGTGCCAGCAATTTGCGGGGAGCTCGGAACTACGAGCAGTACTTC.

The CDR3: CASSRLAGGLRADTQYF. The CDR3 nucleotides read TGTGCCAGCAGCCGACTAGCGGGAGGGCTGAGGGCAGATACGCAGTATTTT. The chain couples TRBV7-9 to TRBJ2-3; TRBD2 matches 14 bases. The CDR3 length is 17 residues. V gave up 5 bases and J gave up 4 bases; unmatched junction bases: 8. Germline CDR1 and CDR2: SEHNR and FQNEAQ (reference sequence).

The CDR3 nucleotides read TGTGCCAGCCGGACTAGCGGGACTTACGAGCAGTACTTC. This codes for CASRTSGTYEQYF. The V gene is TRBV6-5, the J gene TRBJ2-7; 12 nucleotides line up with TRBD2. Unmatched junction bases numbered 3, after V lost 8 bases and J lost 4 bases. In germline, CDR1 is MNHEY, CDR2 SVGAGI. This CDR3 is 13 amino acids long.

The V call is TRBV9, the J call TRBJ2-1; the D is unclear. V dropped 0 bases and J dropped 4 bases, with 8 bases sitting between them. The CDR3 has 14 amino acids. The V gene's germline CDR1 is SGDLS and CDR2 YYNGEE. CDR3 DNA: TGTGCCAGCAGCGTAGCTCCACTATACAATGAGCAGTTCTTC. This gives the protein CASSVAPLYNEQFF.